This TCR beta chain was recorded in a study of shared clonotypes between healthy human individuals. Germline CDR1 is SNHLY and CDR2 is FYNNEI. V was clipped by 6 bases and J by 5 bases, with 16 bases between them. CDR3 size: 14 residues. Measured with immunoSEQ multiplex PCR; TCRdb has only the in-frame clones, and not every one. Here the sample spans roughly 2 million clones, 95% being singletons. Sequencing was carried out using naive CD4+ T cells sorted from blood. Subset: CD45RA+ positively selected. The source of this sequence is a man younger than 35 in good health. The chain combines TRBV2 with TRBJ2-5, with TRBD2 as a possible D gene (7 bases). Here the CDR3 reads CASSPRGAGETQYF. In DNA form, the CDR3 reads TGTGCCAGCAGCCCCCGGGGGGCCGGGGAGACCCAGTACTTC.